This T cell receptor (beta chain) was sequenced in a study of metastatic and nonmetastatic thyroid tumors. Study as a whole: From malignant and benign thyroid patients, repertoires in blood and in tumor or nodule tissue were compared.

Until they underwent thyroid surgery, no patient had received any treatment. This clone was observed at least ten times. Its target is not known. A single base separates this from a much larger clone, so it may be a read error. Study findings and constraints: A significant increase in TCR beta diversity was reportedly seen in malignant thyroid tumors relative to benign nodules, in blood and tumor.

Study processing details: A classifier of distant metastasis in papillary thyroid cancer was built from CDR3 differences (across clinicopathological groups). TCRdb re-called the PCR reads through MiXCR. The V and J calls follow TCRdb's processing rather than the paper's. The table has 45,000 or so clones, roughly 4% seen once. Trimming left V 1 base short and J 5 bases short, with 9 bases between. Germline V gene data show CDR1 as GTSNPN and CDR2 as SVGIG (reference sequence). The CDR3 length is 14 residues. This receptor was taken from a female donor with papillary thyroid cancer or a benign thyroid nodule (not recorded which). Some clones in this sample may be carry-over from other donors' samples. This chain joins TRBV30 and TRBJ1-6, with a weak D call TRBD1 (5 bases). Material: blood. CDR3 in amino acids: CAWSGGRNNSPLHF. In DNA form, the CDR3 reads TGTGCCTGGAGTGGGGGCCGAAATAATTCACCCCTCCACTTT.